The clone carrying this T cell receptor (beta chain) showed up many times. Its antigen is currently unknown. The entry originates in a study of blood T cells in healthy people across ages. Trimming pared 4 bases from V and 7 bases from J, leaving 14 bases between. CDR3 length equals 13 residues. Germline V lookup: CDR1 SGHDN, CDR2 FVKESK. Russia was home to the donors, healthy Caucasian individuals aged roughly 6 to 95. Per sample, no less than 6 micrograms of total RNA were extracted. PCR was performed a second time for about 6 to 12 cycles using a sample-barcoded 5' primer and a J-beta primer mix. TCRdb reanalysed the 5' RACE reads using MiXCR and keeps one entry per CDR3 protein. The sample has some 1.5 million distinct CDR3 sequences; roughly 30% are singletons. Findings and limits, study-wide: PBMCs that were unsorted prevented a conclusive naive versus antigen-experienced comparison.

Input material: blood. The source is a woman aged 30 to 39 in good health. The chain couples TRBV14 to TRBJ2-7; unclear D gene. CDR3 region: CASSPPGLWEQYF. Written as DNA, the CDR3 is TGTGCCAGCAGCCCCCCCGGGTTATGGGAGCAGTACTTC.